These T cell receptor beta chains were read from a single sample in a study of blood T cell repertoires in COVID-19. Sequencing used immunoSEQ multiplex PCR; TCRdb keeps in-frame clones, though not all of them. The sample contains approximately 280,000 clones, 85% of which appear only once. The source material was PBMCs or T cells enriched from blood (not recorded which). The receptors were sampled from a woman aged 50 to 65 who had recovered from COVID-19. The CDR3 runs from the conserved cysteine through the conserved F or W. D genes are given only for firm matches. Size is omitted from some rows. Given values are once, few, many or a class for expanded clones.

>TRBJ2-4|TRBV7-3|TRBD1|-
TGTGCCAGCAGCTTTGGCAGGGGGAGCTACATTCAGTACTTC
CASSFGRGSYIQYF
>TRBJ2-7|TRBV4-1|TRBD2|-
TGCGCCAGCAGGACTAGCGGGAGTGACGAGCAGTACTTC
CASRTSGSDEQYF
>TRBJ1-2|TRBV19|-|-
TGTGCCAGTAGTGGGGAGATAGGCGACAACCAAGCTAACTATGGCTACACCTTC
CASSGEIGDNQANYGYTF
>TRBJ2-1|TRBV10-2|-|-
TGCGCCAGCCCCCGAATAGGAGGGCCCCGCTACAATGAGCAGTTCTTC
CASPRIGGPRYNEQFF
>TRBJ1-3|TRBV28|TRBD1|-
TGTGCCAGCAACTTACAACAGGGGCCACCTGGAAACACCATATATTTT
CASNLQQGPPGNTIYF
>TRBJ2-2|TRBV5-1|-|-
TGCGCCAGCAGCTTGGAGCCCGGGGCCGGGGAGCTGTTTTTT
CASSLEPGAGELFF
>TRBJ2-3|TRBV12-3/TRBV12-4|-|-
TGTGCCAGCAGCTCCGGAGATACGCAGTATTTT
CASSSGDTQYF
>TRBJ1-2|TRBV7-9|-|-
TGTGCCAGCAGCCCCGGACAGAGGGGCTACACCTTC
CASSPGQRGYTF
>TRBJ1-3|TRBV18|-|-
TGTGCCAGCTCACCACCGACAGGAGCTGGAAACACCATATATTTT
CASSPPTGAGNTIYF
>TRBJ2-1|TRBV7-9|TRBD2|-
TGTGCCAGCAGCCCCCGGACTAGGGTTGACAATGAGCAGTTCTTC
CASSPRTRVDNEQFF
>TRBJ2-1|TRBV29-1|TRBD2|-
TGCAGCGTTGAAGTGGCTAGCGGGGGAAGGGGTGATGAGCAGTTCTTC
CSVEVASGGRGDEQFF
>TRBJ1-6|TRBV6-6|TRBD1|-
TGTGCCAGCAGTTATTCGGGACAGGGGGCTTCACCCCTCCACTTT
CASSYSGQGASPLHF
>TRBJ2-3|TRBV5-4|TRBD1|few
TGTGCCACCCAGGGGGATGACGGCCCAGATACGCAGTATTTT
CATQGDDGPDTQYF
>TRBJ2-2|TRBV14|TRBD1|few
TGTGCCAGCAGCCGGAGACAGGGGTACACCGGGGAGCTGTTTTTT
CASSRRQGYTGELFF
>TRBJ1-2|TRBV30|-|once
TGTGCCTGGAGTGTAGGGGACACCTATGGCTACACCTTC
CAWSVGDTYGYTF
>TRBJ1-5|TRBV2|TRBD1|-
TGTGCCAGCAGGGGGACAGGAATGAATCAGCCCCAGCATTTT
CASRGTGMNQPQHF
>TRBJ1-2|TRBV27|-|once
TGTGCCAGCAGTTTAGGGGGCTCGGGCTCCCTCCTTGGCTACACCTTC
CASSLGGSGSLLGYTF
>TRBJ1-6|TRBV5-6|-|-
TGTGCCAGCAGCACGGGGACCAGGGGTTCACCCCTCCACTTT
CASSTGTRGSPLHF
>TRBJ1-5|TRBV6-5|-|-
TGTGCCAGCAGTTACTCCAGGGGCAATCAGCCCCAGCATTTT
CASSYSRGNQPQHF
>TRBJ1-1|TRBV3-1/TRBV3-2|TRBD1|few
TGTGCCAGCAGCCAAAGGGCAGGGGGGAACACTGAAGCTTTCTTT
CASSQRAGGNTEAFF
>TRBJ2-7|TRBV28|-|-
TGTGCCAGCAGTTTAGCGAGGGTCTACGAGCAGTACTTC
CASSLARVYEQYF
>TRBJ2-3|TRBV19|TRBD2|-
TGTGCCAGTAGTCCCCCTAGCGGGAACACAGATACGCAGTATTTT
CASSPPSGNTDTQYF
>TRBJ1-4|TRBV5-6|-|-
TGTGCCAGCAGCCGAGAACGGAATGAAAAACTGTTTTTT
CASSRERNEKLFF
>TRBJ1-1|TRBV11-2|TRBD1|-
TGTGCCAGCAGTAGGCAGACAGGGGTCGGGACTGAAGCTTTCTTT
CASSRQTGVGTEAFF
>TRBJ1-5|TRBV19|-|-
TGTGCCAGTAGTATCGGGTTCAGCAATCAGCCCCAGCATTTT
CASSIGFSNQPQHF
>TRBJ2-1|TRBV3-1/TRBV3-2|-|-
TGTGCCAGCAGCCAAGACGGAGCGGAGATGGATGAGCAGTTCTTC
CASSQDGAEMDEQFF
>TRBJ2-7|TRBV21-1|-|-
TGTGCCAGCAGCAAACCTCGTGGACTTGATGACGAGCAGTACTTC
CASSKPRGLDDEQYF
>TRBJ1-3|TRBV28|TRBD1|-
TGTGCCAGCAGTCCCGGGACAGGCTTTGGAAACACCATATATTTT
CASSPGTGFGNTIYF
>TRBJ2-5|TRBV30|-|-
TGTGCCTGGAGTGTGAAGGGGCCGGAGACCCAGTACTTC
CAWSVKGPETQYF
>TRBJ2-1|TRBV9|TRBD2|-
TGTGCCAGCAGCGTAGCTCCGGGAGGTGAGCAGTTCTTC
CASSVAPGGEQFF
>TRBJ1-1|TRBV29-1|-|-
TGCAGCGTTAAAGTAATGAACACTGAAGCTTTCTTT
CSVKVMNTEAFF
>TRBJ2-1|TRBV7-3|TRBD2|-
TGTGCCAGCAGCCCAGATGGTAGCGGGGGGTACAATGAGCAGTTCTTC
CASSPDGSGGYNEQFF
>TRBJ2-5|TRBV6-5|TRBD2|-
TGTGCCAGCAGTCAATCACTAGCGGGAATCAAGACCCAGTACTTC
CASSQSLAGIKTQYF
>TRBJ1-6|TRBV7-9|-|-
TGTGCCAGCAGCTCCCTAGGTGGGGGGAATTCACCCCTCCACTTT
CASSSLGGGNSPLHF
>TRBJ2-3|TRBV3-1/TRBV3-2|-|few
TGTGCCAGCAGCCAAGGGCAGGGGAGTCCAGATACGCAGTATTTT
CASSQGQGSPDTQYF
>TRBJ1-5|TRBV9|-|-
TGTGCCAGCAGCGTAGCAACGGGGCAGCCCCAGCATTTT
CASSVATGQPQHF
>TRBJ1-5|TRBV19|-|-
TGTGCCAGTAGTCGGCGCGGGGGGTATCAGCCCCAGCATTTT
CASSRRGGYQPQHF
>TRBJ2-3|TRBV29-1|TRBD1|-
TGCAGCGTTACCCCAGGGGGCGTGGGCACAGATACGCAGTATTTT
CSVTPGGVGTDTQYF
>TRBJ1-2|TRBV27|TRBD1|-
TGTGCCAGCAGTTTCGTCGGACAGGGGGTCTATGGCTACACCTTC
CASSFVGQGVYGYTF
>TRBJ1-5|TRBV6-5|TRBD1|-
TGTGCCAGCAGCCCAGAGGGACAGGGTGCGTCCCAGCATTTT
CASSPEGQGASQHF
>TRBJ1-4|TRBV29-1|-|-
TGCAGCGTTGCCCGAGACAGGAATGAAAAACTGTTTTTT
CSVARDRNEKLFF
>TRBJ1-1|TRBV5-8|TRBD1|-
TGTGCCAGCAGCTTAGGGACAGGATTTGAAGCTTTCTTT
CASSLGTGFEAFF
>TRBJ2-3|TRBV7-2|TRBD2|-
TGTGCCAGCAGCTTAGCGTCTAGCGGGGGAACCGCAGATACGCAGTATTTT
CASSLASSGGTADTQYF
>TRBJ1-1|TRBV18|-|-
TGTGCCAGCTCACCGGGACACCTGAACACTGAAGCTTTCTTT
CASSPGHLNTEAFF
>TRBJ2-1|TRBV18|-|-
TGTGCCAGCTCACGGGCTAATGATGAGCAGTTCTTC
CASSRANDEQFF
>TRBJ1-1|TRBV7-9|TRBD1|-
TGTGCCAGCAGCTCTCCGGACAGGGGGAACACTGAAGCTTTCTTT
CASSSPDRGNTEAFF
>TRBJ2-1|TRBV5-4|-|-
TGTGCCAGCAGCTTGGCACACTACAATGAGCAGTTCTTC
CASSLAHYNEQFF
>TRBJ2-5|TRBV7-9|-|-
TGTGCCACAAACCTCGGGGGAGGGGGCCAAGAGACCCAGTACTTC
CATNLGGGGQETQYF
>TRBJ1-1|TRBV3-1/TRBV3-2|-|few
TGTGCCAGCAGCCAATGGTCGGACTCTAGTTACGAAGCTTTCTTT
CASSQWSDSSYEAFF
>TRBJ1-5|TRBV6-5|TRBD1|few
TGTGCCAGCGTAGGACAGGGGGTTCAGCCCCAGCATTTT
CASVGQGVQPQHF
>TRBJ2-5|TRBV5-1|-|-
TGCGCCAGCAGCCCCGGCACGCGGCAAGAGACCCAGTACTTC
CASSPGTRQETQYF
>TRBJ2-1|TRBV25-1|-|-
TGTGCCAGCAGTGCACCGGGACTGTTGTACAATGAGCAGTTCTTC
CASSAPGLLYNEQFF